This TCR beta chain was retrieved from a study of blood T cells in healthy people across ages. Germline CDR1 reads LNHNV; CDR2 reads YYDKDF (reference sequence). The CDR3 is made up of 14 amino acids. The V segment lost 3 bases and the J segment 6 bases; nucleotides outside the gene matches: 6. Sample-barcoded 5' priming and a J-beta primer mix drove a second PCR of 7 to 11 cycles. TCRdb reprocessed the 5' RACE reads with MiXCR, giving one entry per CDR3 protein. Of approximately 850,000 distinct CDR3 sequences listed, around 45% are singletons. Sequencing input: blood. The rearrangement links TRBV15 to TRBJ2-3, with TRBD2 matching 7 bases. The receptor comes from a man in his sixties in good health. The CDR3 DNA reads TGTGCCACCAGCAGTAGGGACTATTACGATACGCAGTATTTT. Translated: CATSSRDYYDTQYF.